Sequencing of this T cell receptor beta chain was carried out in a study of blood T cell repertoires in COVID-19. Study context: There were acute and convalescent COVID-19 samples, and they came from the United States, Italy and Spain. The cDNA or gDNA used as material had been derived from T cells, B-cell-depleted T cells, or PBMCs.

This CDR3 region has 13 residues. Germline CDR1 and CDR2: SGHDN and FVKESK. V lost 4 bases to trimming and J lost 3 bases, with 7 bases between them. Enrolled during active infection, Seattle patients were then followed longitudinally. Authors' methods: Amplified reference gene primers provided the basis for estimating nucleated cell counts. Using immunoSEQ multiplex PCR, the repertoire was profiled, and TCRdb retains in-frame clones only, with some absent. The D gene and trimming were derived from the DNA, and the V and J assignments and clone size from that table. The sample has around 460,000 clones; around 90% are singletons.

The V and J genes are TRBV14 and TRBJ2-1; D remains unclear. This receptor was taken from a man aged 18 to 35 with COVID-19, enrolled during active disease. The sample consisted of peripheral blood. The CDR3 spells CASSPQDYNEQFF. The CDR3 DNA follows: TGTGCCAGCAGCCCCCAGGACTACAATGAGCAGTTCTTC.